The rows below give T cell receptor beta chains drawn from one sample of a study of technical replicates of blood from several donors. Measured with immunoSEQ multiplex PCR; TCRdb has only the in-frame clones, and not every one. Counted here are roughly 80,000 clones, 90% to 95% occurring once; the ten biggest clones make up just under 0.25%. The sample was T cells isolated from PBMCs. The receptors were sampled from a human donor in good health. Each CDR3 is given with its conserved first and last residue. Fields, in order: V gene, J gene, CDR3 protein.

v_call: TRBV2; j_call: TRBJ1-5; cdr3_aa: CASRDRRNQPQHF
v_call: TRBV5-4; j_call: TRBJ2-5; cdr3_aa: CASSLARAGRQETQYF
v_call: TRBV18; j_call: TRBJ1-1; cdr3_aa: CASSPRVEAKDGAFF
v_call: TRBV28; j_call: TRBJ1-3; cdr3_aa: CASSFFSGNTIYF
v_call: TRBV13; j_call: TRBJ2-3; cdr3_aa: CASSEGLAVTDTQYF
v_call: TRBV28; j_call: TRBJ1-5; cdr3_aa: CASETGLQPQHF
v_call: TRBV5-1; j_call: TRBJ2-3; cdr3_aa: CASSLGQATDTQYF
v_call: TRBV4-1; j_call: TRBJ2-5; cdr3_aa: CASSPQMQETQYF
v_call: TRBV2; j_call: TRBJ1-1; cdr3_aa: CASSRGTGPYTEAFF
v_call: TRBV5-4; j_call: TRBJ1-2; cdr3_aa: CASKQGGLSSEYYGYTF
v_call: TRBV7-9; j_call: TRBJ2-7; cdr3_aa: CASSPAAAVPLEQYF
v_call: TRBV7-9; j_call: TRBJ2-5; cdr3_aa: CASSGPGDRETQYF
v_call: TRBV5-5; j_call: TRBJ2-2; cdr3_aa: CASSLSGNSYTGELFF
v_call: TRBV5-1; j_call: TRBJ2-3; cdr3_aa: CASSLGTINLDTQYF
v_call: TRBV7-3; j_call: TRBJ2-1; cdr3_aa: CASSLTYGDEQFF
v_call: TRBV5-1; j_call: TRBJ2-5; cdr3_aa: CASSLGGTETQYF
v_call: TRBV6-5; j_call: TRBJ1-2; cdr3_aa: CASSYFTGNGYTF
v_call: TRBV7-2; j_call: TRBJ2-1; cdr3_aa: CASSLLSSNEQFF
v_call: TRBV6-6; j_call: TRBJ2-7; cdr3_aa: CASSHLGKVNEQYF
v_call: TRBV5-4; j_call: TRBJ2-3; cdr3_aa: CASSLAEPPDTQYF
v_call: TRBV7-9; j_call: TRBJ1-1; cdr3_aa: CASNLLPPRTGRDTEAFF
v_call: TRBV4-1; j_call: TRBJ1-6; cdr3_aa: CASSQDEGKNSPLHF
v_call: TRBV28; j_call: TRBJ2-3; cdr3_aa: CASSSPSVVAGGTDTQYF
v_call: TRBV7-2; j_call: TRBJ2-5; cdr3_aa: CASSLVLGFGGQETQYF
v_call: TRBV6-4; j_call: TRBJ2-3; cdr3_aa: CASSGGGTQYF
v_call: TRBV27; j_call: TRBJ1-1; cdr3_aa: CASSLTTQTEAFF
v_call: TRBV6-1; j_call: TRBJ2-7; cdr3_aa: CASREQGSSYEQYF
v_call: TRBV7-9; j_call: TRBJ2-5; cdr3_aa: CASSLGLGETQYF
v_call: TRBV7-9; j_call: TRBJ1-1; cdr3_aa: CASSLIPTEAFF
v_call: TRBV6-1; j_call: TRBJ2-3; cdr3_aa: CASRRRGGQDTQYF
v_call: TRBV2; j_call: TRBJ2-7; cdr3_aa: CASVKAGTAPYEQYF
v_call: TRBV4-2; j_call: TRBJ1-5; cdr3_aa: CASSQDRGQNQPQHF
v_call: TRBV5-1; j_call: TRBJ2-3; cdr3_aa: CASSLAGLAGTDTQYF
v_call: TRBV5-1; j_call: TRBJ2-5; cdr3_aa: CASRSQGAGGETQYF
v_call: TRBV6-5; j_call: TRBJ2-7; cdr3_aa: CASISYGGQTYEQYF
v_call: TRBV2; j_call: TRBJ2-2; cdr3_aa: CASNGGENTGELFF
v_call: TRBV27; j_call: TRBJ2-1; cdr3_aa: CASSLQRTGKLAAEQFF
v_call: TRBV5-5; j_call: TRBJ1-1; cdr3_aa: CASSLGQGPTEAFF
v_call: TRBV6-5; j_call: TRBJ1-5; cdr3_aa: CASTHGGPGEPQHF
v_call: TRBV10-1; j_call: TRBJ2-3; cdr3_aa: CASSDQRGISTDTQYF
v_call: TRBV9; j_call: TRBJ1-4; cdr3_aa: CASSGQGYEKLFF
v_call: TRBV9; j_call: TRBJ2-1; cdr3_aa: CASSVGGLNEQFF
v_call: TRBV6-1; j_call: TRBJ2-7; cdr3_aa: CASKGRGPGEQYF
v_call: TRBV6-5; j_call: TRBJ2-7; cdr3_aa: CASRPGTSYEQYF
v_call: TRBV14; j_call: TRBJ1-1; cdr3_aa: CARQGDTEAFF
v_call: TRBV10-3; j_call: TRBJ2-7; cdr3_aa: CAIRETSYYEQYF
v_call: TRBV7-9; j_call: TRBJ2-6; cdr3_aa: CASSKRTAFTGVLTF
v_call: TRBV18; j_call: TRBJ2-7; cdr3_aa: CASSPLPGQGRSSYEQYF
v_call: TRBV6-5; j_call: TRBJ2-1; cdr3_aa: CASSYSRNNEQFF
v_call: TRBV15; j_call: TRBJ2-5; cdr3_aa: CATSRGADRGEETQYF
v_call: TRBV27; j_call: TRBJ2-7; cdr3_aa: CASSPPGTGVYEQYF